Below are 2 T cell receptor beta chains sequenced from a single sample in a study of blood T cell repertoires in COVID-19. The table came from immunoSEQ multiplex PCR; TCRdb's copy has only in-frame clones and leaves some out. The repertoire consists of over 200,000 clones, with approximately 85% occurring once and the leading ten covering over 0.55%. Sequencing used peripheral blood. The source is a human donor in a cohort sampled during active COVID-19.

The chain couples TRBV19 to TRBJ2-7; 10 bases align to TRBD1. CDR3 length: 15 amino acids. Trimming removed 5 bases from V and 2 bases from J; junction bases left unmatched: 6. Per germline, CDR1 LNHDA and CDR2 SQIVND (reference sequence). CDR3 DNA sequence: TGTGCCAGTAGTTCCGGGACAGGGGAGACCTACGAGCAGTACTTC. It is translated as CASSSGTGETYEQYF.

The J gene is TRBJ2-7, the V gene TRBV7-2, with a possible D match to TRBD2 (6 bases). V lost 1 base to trimming and J lost 0 bases, with 16 bases between them. From germline, CDR1 is SGHTA and CDR2 FQGNSA. The CDR3 has 17 residues. The CDR3 bases are TGTGCCAGCAGCTTAGTCGGGGGAAGCGGAAGCTCCTACGAGCAGTACTTC. Translating it yields CASSLVGGSGSSYEQYF.